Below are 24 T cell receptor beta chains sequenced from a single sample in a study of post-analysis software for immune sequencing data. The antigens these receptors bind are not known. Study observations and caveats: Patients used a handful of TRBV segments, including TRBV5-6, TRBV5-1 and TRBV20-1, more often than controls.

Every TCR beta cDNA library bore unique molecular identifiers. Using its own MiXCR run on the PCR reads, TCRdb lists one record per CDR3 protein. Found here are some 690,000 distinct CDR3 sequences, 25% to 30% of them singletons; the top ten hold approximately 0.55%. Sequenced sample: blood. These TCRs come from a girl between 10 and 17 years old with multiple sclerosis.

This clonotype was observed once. The CDR3 loop is CSAADRGRNQPQHF. The DNA of the CDR3 is TGCAGTGCGGCAGACAGGGGACGCAATCAGCCCCAGCATTTT. The V and J genes are TRBV20-1 and TRBJ1-5, with 8 bases aligning to TRBD1. This CDR3 has 14 residues. J gave up 2 bases and V 6 bases, and 6 bases lay outside the gene matches. From germline, CDR1 is DFQATT and CDR2 SNEGSKA (reference sequence).

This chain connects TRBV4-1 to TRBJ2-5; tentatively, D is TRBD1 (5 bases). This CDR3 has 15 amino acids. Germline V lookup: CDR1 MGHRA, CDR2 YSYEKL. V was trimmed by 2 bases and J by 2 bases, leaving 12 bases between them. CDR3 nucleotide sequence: TGCGCCAGCAGCCAAACCTCGACAGCTCAAGAGACCCAGTACTTC. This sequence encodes CASSQTSTAQETQYF.

This chain's CDR3 is CASRTPGLGTETQYF. The DNA of the CDR3 is TGCGCCAGCAGAACTCCGGGACTAGGGACAGAGACCCAGTACTTC. The V and J genes are TRBV5-1 and TRBJ2-5, with 8 bases identical to TRBD2. Trimming removed 5 bases from V and 4 bases from J; junction bases left unmatched: 10. The germline V gene encodes CDR1 SGHRS and CDR2 YFSETQ. The CDR3 extends over 15 amino acids.

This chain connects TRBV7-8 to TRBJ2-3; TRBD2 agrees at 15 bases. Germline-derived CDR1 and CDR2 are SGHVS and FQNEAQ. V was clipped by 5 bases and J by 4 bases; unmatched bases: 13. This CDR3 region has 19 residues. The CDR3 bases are TGTGCCAGCAGCCTTGCGGTTGGGACTAGCGGGAGGATGGCAGATACGCAGTATTTT. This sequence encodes CASSLAVGTSGRMADTQYF.

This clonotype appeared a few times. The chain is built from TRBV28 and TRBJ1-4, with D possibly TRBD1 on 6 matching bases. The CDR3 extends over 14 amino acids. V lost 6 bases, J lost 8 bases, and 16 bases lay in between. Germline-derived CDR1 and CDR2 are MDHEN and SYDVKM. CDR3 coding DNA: TGTGCCAGCAGGGATGCAGGGGATCAGGAAAAACTGTTTTTT. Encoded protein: CASRDAGDQEKLFF.

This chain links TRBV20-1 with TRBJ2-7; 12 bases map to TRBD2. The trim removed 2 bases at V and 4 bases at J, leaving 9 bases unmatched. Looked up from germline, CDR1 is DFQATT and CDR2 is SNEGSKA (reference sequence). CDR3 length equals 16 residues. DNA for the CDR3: TGCAGTGCTAGATGGCTAGCGGGAGGGCAGGGATACGAGCAGTACTTC. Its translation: CSARWLAGGQGYEQYF.

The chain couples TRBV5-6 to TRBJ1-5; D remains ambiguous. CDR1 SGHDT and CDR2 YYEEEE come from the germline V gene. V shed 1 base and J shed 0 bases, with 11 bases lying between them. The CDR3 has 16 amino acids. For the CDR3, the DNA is TGTGCCAGCAGCTTGTGGGCCGGACCTAGCAATCAGCCCCAGCATTTT. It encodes CASSLWAGPSNQPQHF.

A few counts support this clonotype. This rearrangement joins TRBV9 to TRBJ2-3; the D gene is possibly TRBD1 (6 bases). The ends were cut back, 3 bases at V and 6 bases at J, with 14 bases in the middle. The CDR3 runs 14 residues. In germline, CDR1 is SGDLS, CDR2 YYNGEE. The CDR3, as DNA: TGTGCCAGCAGCGGACGCAGGGGCGGGGATACGCAGTATTTT. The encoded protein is CASSGRRGGDTQYF. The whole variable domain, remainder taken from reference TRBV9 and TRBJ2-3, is DSGVTQTPKHLITATGQRVTLRCSPRSGDLSVYWYQQSLDQGLQFLIQYYNGEERAKGNILERFSAQQFPDLHSELNLSSLELGDSALYFCASSGRRGGDTQYFGPGTRLTVL.

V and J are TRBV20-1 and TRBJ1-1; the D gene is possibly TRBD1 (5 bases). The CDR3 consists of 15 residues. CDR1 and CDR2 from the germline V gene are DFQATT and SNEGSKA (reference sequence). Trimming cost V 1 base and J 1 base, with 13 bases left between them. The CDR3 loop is CSARVFVGANTEAFF. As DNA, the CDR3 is TGCAGTGCTAGAGTCTTCGTCGGGGCGAACACTGAAGCTTTCTTT.

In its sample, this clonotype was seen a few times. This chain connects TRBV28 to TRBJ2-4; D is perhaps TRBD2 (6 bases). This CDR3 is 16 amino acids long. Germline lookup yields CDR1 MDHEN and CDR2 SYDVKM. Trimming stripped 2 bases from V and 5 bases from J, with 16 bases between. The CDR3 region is CASSLSLDGLQNIQYF. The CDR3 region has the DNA TGTGCCAGCAGTTTAAGTTTGGACGGACTACAAAACATTCAGTACTTC.

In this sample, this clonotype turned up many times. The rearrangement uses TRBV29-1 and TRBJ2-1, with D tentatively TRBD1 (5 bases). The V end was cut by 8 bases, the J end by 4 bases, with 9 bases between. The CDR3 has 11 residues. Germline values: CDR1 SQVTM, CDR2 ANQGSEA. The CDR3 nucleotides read TGCAGCATGTACAGGTACAATGAGCAGTTCTTC. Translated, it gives CSMYRYNEQFF.

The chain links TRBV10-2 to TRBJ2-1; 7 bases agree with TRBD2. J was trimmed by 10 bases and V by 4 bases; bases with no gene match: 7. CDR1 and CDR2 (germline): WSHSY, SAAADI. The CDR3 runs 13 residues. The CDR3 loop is CASSGPRGGEQFF. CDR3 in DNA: TGCGCCAGCAGTGGGCCCCGGGGAGGGGAGCAGTTCTTC.

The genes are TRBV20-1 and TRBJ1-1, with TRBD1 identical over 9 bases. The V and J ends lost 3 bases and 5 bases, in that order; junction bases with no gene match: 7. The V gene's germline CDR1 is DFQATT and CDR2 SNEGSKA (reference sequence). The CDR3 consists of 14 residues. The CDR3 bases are TGCAGTGCTAGGGGGGGGACAGGGAGGACTGAAGCTTTCTTT. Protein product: CSARGGTGRTEAFF.

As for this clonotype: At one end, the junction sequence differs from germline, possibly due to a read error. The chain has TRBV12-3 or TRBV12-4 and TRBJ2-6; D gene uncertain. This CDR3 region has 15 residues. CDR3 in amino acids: CAGSPRASGANVLTF. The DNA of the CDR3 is TGTGCCGGCAGTCCTCGTGCCTCTGGGGCCAACGTCCTGACTTTC.

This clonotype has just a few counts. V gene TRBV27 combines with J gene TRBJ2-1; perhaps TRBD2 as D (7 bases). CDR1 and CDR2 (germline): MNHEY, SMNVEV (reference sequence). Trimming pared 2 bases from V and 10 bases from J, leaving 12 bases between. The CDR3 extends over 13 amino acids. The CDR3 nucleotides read TGTGCCAGCAGTTTAGAACAGGGAGGGGAGCAGTTCTTC. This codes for CASSLEQGGEQFF.

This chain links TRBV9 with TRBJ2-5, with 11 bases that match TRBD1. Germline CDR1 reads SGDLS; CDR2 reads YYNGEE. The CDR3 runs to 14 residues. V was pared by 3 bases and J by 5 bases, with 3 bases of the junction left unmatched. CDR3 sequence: CASSGTGGRETQYF. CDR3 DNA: TGTGCCAGCAGCGGGACAGGGGGCAGGGAGACCCAGTACTTC.

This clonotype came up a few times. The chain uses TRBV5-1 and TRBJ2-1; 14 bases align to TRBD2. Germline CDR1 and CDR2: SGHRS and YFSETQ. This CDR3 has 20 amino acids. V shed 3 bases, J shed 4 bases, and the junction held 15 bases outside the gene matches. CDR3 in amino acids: CASSSSTSGGAPPVYNEQFF. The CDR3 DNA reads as TGCGCCAGCAGCTCATCGACTAGCGGGGGGGCCCCCCCCGTTTACAATGAGCAGTTCTTC. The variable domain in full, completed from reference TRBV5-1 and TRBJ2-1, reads KAGVTQTPRYLIKTRGQQVTLSCSPISGHRSVSWYQQTPGQGLQFLFEYFSETQRNKGNFPGRFSGRQFSNSRSEMNVSTLELGDSALYLCASSSSTSGGAPPVYNEQFFGPGTRLTVL.

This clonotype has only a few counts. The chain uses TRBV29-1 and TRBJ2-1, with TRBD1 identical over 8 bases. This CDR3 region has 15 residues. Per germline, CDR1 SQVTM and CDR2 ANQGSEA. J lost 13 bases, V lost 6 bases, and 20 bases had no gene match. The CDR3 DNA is TGCAGCGTCACAGTGGACAGGGCCATTCAAGAGACCCAGTTCTTC. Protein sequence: CSVTVDRAIQETQFF.

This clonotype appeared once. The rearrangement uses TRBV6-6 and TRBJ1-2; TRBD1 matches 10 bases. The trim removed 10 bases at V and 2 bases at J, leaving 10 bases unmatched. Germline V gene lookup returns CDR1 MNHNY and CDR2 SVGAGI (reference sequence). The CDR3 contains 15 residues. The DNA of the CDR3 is TGTGCCAACACACACTCGACAGGGGGCAACTATGGCTACACCTTC. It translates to CANTHSTGGNYGYTF.

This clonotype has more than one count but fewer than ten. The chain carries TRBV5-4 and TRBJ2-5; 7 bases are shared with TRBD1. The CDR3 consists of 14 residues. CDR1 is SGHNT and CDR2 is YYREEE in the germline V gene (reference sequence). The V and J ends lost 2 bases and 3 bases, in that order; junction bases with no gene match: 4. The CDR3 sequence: CASSFGQGEETQYF. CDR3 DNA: TGTGCCAGCAGCTTCGGGCAGGGGGAAGAGACCCAGTACTTC.

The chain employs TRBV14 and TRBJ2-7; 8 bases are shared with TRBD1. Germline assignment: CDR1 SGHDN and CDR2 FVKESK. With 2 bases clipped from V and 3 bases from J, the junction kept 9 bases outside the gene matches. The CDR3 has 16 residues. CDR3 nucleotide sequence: TGTGCCAGCAGCCAACCCCGGACAGGGTGGGTCTACGAGCAGTACTTC. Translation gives CASSQPRTGWVYEQYF.

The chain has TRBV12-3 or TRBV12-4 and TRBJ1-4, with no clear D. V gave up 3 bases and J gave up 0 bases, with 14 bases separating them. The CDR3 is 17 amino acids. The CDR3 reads CASSFSVSPATNEKLFF. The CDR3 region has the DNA TGTGCCAGCAGTTTCTCGGTTTCACCTGCAACTAATGAAAAACTGTTTTTT.

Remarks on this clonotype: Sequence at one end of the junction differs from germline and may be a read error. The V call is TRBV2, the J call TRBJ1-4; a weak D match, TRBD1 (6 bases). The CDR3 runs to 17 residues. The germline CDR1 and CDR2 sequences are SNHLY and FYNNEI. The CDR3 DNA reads TGTGCCAGCAGTGATCGCGGGGGACAAGCAACTAATGAAAAACGGTTTTTT. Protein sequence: CASSDRGGQATNEKRFF.

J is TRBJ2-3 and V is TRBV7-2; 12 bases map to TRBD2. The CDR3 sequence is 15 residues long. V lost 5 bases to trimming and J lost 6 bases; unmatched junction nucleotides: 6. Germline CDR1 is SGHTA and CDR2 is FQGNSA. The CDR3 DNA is TGTGCCAGCAGCCACGGACTAGCGGGATTTGATACGCAGTATTTT. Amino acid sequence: CASSHGLAGFDTQYF.